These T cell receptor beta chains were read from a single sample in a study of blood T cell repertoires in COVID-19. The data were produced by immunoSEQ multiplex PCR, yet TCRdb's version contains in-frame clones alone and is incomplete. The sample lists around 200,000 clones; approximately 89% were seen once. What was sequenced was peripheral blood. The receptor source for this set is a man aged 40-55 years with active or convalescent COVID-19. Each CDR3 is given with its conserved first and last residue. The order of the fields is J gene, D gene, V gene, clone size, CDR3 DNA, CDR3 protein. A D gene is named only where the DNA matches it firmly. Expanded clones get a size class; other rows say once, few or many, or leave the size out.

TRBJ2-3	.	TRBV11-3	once	TGTGCCAGCAGCGCGAGGTACGGGGGGCCAACAGATACGCAGTATTTT	CASSARYGGPTDTQYF
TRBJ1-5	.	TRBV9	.	TGTGCCAGCAGCGTAGGTGGGGGGGCTAATCAGCCCCAGCATTTT	CASSVGGGANQPQHF
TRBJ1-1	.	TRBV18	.	TGTGCCAGCTCACCACCCTCAGTCGTGAACACTGAAGCTTTCTTT	CASSPPSVVNTEAFF
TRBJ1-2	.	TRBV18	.	TGTGCCAGCTCACCGGCCGGGCAGGGACTAGTTGGCTACACCTTC	CASSPAGQGLVGYTF
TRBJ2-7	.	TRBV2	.	TGTGCCAGCACCGGGAGCTACGAGCAGTACTTC	CASTGSYEQYF
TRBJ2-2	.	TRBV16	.	TGTGCCAGCAGCCAATCGTCCGGGACAAGCGGGGAGCTGTTTTTT	CASSQSSGTSGELFF
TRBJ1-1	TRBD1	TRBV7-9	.	TGTGCCAGCAGCTTAGGGACAGGGGGCAACACTGAAGCTTTCTTT	CASSLGTGGNTEAFF
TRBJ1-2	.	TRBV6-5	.	TGTGCCAGCAGGCCCGGGTCAGCTAACTATGGCTACACCTTC	CASRPGSANYGYTF
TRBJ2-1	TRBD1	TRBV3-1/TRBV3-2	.	TGTGCCAGCAGCCAAGTTCGAGGACAGGCTGAGCAGTTCTTC	CASSQVRGQAEQFF
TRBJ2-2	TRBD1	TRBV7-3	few	TGTGCCAGCAGCATGACAGGGGGACCAGGAGGGGAGCTGTTTTTT	CASSMTGGPGGELFF
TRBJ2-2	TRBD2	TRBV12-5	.	TGTGCTAGTGGTCAAACTAGCGGGGGGTCGAACACCGGGGAGCTGTTTTTT	CASGQTSGGSNTGELFF